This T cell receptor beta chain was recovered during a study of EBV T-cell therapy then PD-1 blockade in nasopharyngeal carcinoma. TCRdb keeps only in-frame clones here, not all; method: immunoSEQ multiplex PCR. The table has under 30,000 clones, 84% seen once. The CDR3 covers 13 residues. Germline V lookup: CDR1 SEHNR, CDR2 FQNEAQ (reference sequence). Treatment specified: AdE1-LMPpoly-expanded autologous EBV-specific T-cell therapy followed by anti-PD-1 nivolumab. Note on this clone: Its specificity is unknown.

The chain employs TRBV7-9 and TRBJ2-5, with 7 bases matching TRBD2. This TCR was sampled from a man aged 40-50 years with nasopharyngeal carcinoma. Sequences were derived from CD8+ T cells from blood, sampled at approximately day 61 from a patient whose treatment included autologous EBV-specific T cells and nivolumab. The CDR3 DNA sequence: TGTGCTGGTCTGGCGGGAGCACAAGAGACCCAGTACTTC. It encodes CAGLAGAQETQYF.